The present T cell receptor beta chain was sequenced within a study of cytomegalovirus exposure and HLA in healthy donors. Germline V lookup: CDR1 MNHNS, CDR2 SASEGT. The CDR3 extends over 11 amino acids. V lost 7 bases and J lost 2, with 5 bases in between. Study outcomes and limitations: After further analysis at a later stage, roughly 15,000 TCR beta sequences were associated with HLA alleles at 0.05 false discovery rate. When analyzed later, a missense DCLRE1C variant was found to be linked to TCR beta V- and J-gene trimming. A later analysis reported that several of the most significant clusters appeared to be linked to common viral pathogens, among them Epstein-Barr virus. In a later analysis, an Asian-associated ancestry cluster reportedly showed fewer N-insertions than the approximately 700-donor mean.

Amplification used 60 Vbeta primers and 13 Jbeta primers. The protocol was immunoSEQ multiplex PCR, while the TCRdb copy is restricted to in-frame clones and leaves out a portion. The sample contains fewer than 200,000 clones, more than 80% of which appear only once. As to this clone: Its antigen remains unknown.

This receptor was taken from a woman under 30 in good health and CMV-seronegative. The J gene is TRBJ2-5, the V gene TRBV6-1; D unclear. Sequencing was performed on PBMCs. The CDR3 is CASTFQETQYF. The DNA of the CDR3 is TGTGCCAGCACCTTTCAAGAGACCCAGTACTTC.